Listed below are T cell receptor beta chains from one sample, sequenced in a study. One entry per CDR3 protein results from TCRdb running MiXCR on the RT-PCR reads. The sample consists of about 700,000 distinct CDR3 sequences, approximately 15% of them appearing once. Sequencing was performed on memory CD4+ T cells from blood. These receptor sequences come from a female donor in good health, serving as a healthy control. CDR3s include the opening cysteine and the closing phenylalanine or tryptophan. D genes are given only for firm matches. Clone size appears in some rows only: once, few, many, or a class for an expanded clone.

d_call	v_call	j_call	clone_size	cdr3_aa	cdr3_nt
-	TRBV28	TRBJ1-1	few	CASTSPPENTEAFF	TGTGCCAGCACCTCACCCCCAGAGAACACTGAAGCTTTCTTT
TRBD2	TRBV12-3/TRBV12-4	TRBJ2-7	-	CASSLGLATHEQYF	TGTGCCAGCAGTTTGGGACTAGCGACCCACGAGCAGTACTTC
-	TRBV11-1	TRBJ2-7	many	CASSVNRVEQYF	TGTGCCAGCAGCGTAAACAGGGTCGAGCAGTACTTC
-	TRBV20-1	TRBJ2-5	many	CSASARQETQYF	TGCAGTGCAAGCGCTAGACAAGAGACCCAGTACTTC
-	TRBV6-1	TRBJ2-3	few	CASSARNLGGYTDTQYF	TGTGCCAGCAGTGCCCGTAACTTAGGGGGGTACACAGATACGCAGTATTTT
-	TRBV2	TRBJ2-3	-	CASSPIPSTDTQYF	TGTGCCAGCAGTCCCATCCCTAGCACAGATACGCAGTATTTT
-	TRBV5-1	TRBJ2-3	-	CASSLDREEDTQYF	TGCGCCAGCAGCTTGGACAGGGAGGAAGATACGCAGTATTTT
TRBD2	TRBV4-3	TRBJ2-5	many	CASSQGLAGGSETQYF	TGCGCCAGCAGCCAAGGACTAGCGGGGGGGTCAGAGACCCAGTACTTC
-	TRBV6-2/TRBV6-3	TRBJ1-4	few	CASSYPNPGPTNEKLFF	TGTGCCAGCAGTTACCCGAACCCGGGACCGACTAATGAAAAACTGTTTTTT
TRBD1	TRBV6-1	TRBJ1-1	once	CAIQGARAEAFF	TGTGCCATACAGGGGGCGCGTGCTGAAGCTTTCTTT
TRBD2	TRBV27	TRBJ2-7	few	CASSLRSTSGLDEQYF	TGTGCCAGCAGTTTAAGGTCGACTAGCGGACTGGACGAGCAGTACTTC
TRBD1	TRBV6-2/TRBV6-3	TRBJ1-5	-	CASEGQVGDQPQHF	TGTGCCTCCGAGGGACAGGTTGGGGATCAGCCCCAGCATTTT
-	TRBV10-3	TRBJ1-2	many	CAISEGQSNYGYTF	TGTGCCATCAGTGAGGGACAGTCTAACTATGGCTACACCTTC
-	TRBV5-5	TRBJ1-5	-	CASSLERGEQPQHF	TGTGCCAGCAGCTTGGAGAGGGGCGAACAGCCCCAGCATTTT
TRBD2	TRBV20-1	TRBJ2-5	few	CSASGLGVTETQYF	TGCAGTGCTTCAGGACTAGGGGTAACAGAGACCCAGTACTTC
-	TRBV29-1	TRBJ2-1	many	CSVYSQSSYNEQFF	TGCAGCGTTTACTCCCAGAGCTCCTACAATGAGCAGTTCTTC
TRBD1	TRBV20-1	TRBJ1-5	-	CSAPRQGLNQPQHF	TGCAGTGCTCCCCGACAGGGTCTCAATCAGCCCCAGCATTTT
TRBD2	TRBV5-1	TRBJ2-5	many	CASSLSGRFQETQYF	TGCGCCAGCAGCTTGAGCGGGAGGTTCCAAGAGACCCAGTACTTC
TRBD2	TRBV20-1	TRBJ2-7	-	CSASRGGASSYEQYF	TGCAGTGCTAGTCGGGGGGGGGCTAGCTCCTACGAGCAGTACTTC
-	TRBV5-1	TRBJ1-6	few	CASSLDRFYNSPLHF	TGCGCCAGCAGCTTGGATCGGTTCTATAATTCACCCCTCCACTTT
TRBD2	TRBV19	TRBJ2-7	few	CASSHGLAGASYEQYF	TGTGCCAGTAGCCACGGACTAGCGGGAGCCTCCTACGAGCAGTACTTC
-	TRBV4-3	TRBJ2-5	many	CASSQDPALVETQYF	TGCGCCAGCAGCCAAGATCCAGCGTTGGTTGAGACCCAGTACTTC
-	TRBV20-1	TRBJ1-1	many	CSATARRQYTEAFF	TGCAGTGCTACGGCCCGGCGACAGTACACTGAAGCTTTCTTT
TRBD2	TRBV20-1	TRBJ2-1	-	CSARVGSGSGYNEQFF	TGCAGTGCTAGAGTTGGTAGCGGGAGTGGCTACAATGAGCAGTTCTTC
-	TRBV4-3	TRBJ1-2	many	CASSQEFQRLNYGYTF	TGCGCCAGCAGCCAAGAATTTCAGCGTCTGAACTATGGCTACACCTTC
TRBD2	TRBV12-3/TRBV12-4	TRBJ2-7	many	CASSPLWTSGPYEQYF	TGTGCCAGCAGTCCCCTTTGGACTAGCGGACCCTACGAGCAGTACTTC
TRBD1	TRBV6-5	TRBJ1-5	-	CASKPDRGRNQPQHF	TGTGCCAGCAAACCGGACAGGGGGCGGAATCAGCCCCAGCATTTT
-	TRBV18	TRBJ2-5	-	CASSPLMDSGSETQYF	TGTGCCAGCTCACCACTTATGGACTCGGGGTCTGAGACCCAGTACTTC
-	TRBV20-1	TRBJ1-6	-	CSAPARREGGSPLHF	TGCAGTGCTCCCGCTCGGAGGGAAGGGGGGTCACCCCTCCACTTT
TRBD2	TRBV4-1	TRBJ2-1	-	CASSPVAGTYNEQFF	TGCGCCAGCAGCCCCGTAGCGGGAACCTACAATGAGCAGTTCTTC
-	TRBV20-1	TRBJ1-1	few	CSARGGFFGTEAFF	TGCAGTGCTAGGGGAGGCTTTTTTGGCACTGAAGCTTTCTTT
-	TRBV20-1	TRBJ2-1	many	CSARDITGRSYNEQFF	TGCAGTGCTAGAGATATTACGGGACGCTCCTACAATGAGCAGTTCTTC
-	TRBV19	TRBJ2-1	-	CASSMWQDNEQFF	TGTGCCAGTAGTATGTGGCAGGACAATGAGCAGTTCTTC
-	TRBV6-2/TRBV6-3	TRBJ1-6	few	CASSVIASGQPNSPLHF	TGTGCCAGCAGTGTAATCGCGAGCGGGCAGCCTAATTCACCCCTCCACTTT
-	TRBV7-2	TRBJ1-2	many	CASSYRQAPGYTF	TGTGCCAGCAGCTATAGACAGGCTCCAGGCTACACCTTC
-	TRBV4-1	TRBJ2-3	few	CASSQDPGAQRLDTQYF	TGCGCCAGCAGCCAAGATCCAGGGGCACAGAGATTAGATACGCAGTATTTT
-	TRBV6-1	TRBJ1-2	few	CASSEGRTVFYGYTF	TGTGCCAGCAGTGAAGGTCGTACAGTCTTCTATGGCTACACCTTC
-	TRBV5-1	TRBJ2-7	-	CASSPGVAQTYEQYF	TGTGCCAGCAGCCCTGGGGTCGCGCAAACCTACGAGCAGTACTTC
-	TRBV27	TRBJ1-3	-	CASSPRRGEGYTIYF	TGTGCCAGCAGTCCCCGCAGGGGAGAAGGTTACACCATATATTTT
-	TRBV4-3	TRBJ2-2	-	CASSQDSAREDTGELFF	TGCGCCAGCAGCCAAGATAGTGCGAGGGAAGACACCGGGGAGCTGTTTTTT
-	TRBV9	TRBJ1-2	-	CASSVAWGPDYGYTF	TGTGCCAGCAGCGTTGCTTGGGGGCCAGACTATGGCTACACCTTC
TRBD2	TRBV20-1	TRBJ2-1	few	CSALADLNNEQFF	TGCAGTGCTCTAGCGGACCTTAACAATGAGCAGTTCTTC